Presented here are 11 T cell receptor beta chains from one specimen sequenced in a study of T cell repertoires in cytomegalovirus infection. TCRdb passed the reads through MiXCR, listing each CDR3 protein once. The data show hundreds of thousands of distinct CDR3 sequences, around 9.1% seen once. Sequenced input: PBMCs. Every receptor here comes from a human donor in good health (CMV status not recorded). Some clones in this sample may be carry-over from other donors' samples.

In this sample, this clonotype turned up many times. The chain has TRBV6-1 and TRBJ1-1; D gene unclear. V dropped 5 bases and J dropped 0 bases, with 7 bases sitting between them. CDR1 and CDR2 (germline): MNHNS, SASEGT. CDR3 length: 13 residues. As DNA, the CDR3 is TGTGCCAGCAGTACCATCATGAACACTGAAGCTTTCTTT. This translates into CASSTIMNTEAFF.

There are many counts of this clonotype. This chain uses TRBV28 with TRBJ2-1; 9 positions match TRBD1. With 5 bases clipped from V and 7 bases from J, the junction kept 9 bases outside the gene matches. Germline V CDR1 and CDR2: MDHEN, SYDVKM. The CDR3 covers 15 residues. The CDR3 nucleotides are TGTGCCAGCAGTCCCAACAGGGGGCGTGAAAATGAGCAGTTCTTC. Translation: CASSPNRGRENEQFF.

This clonotype was observed at least ten times. DNA of the CDR3: TGTGCCAGCAGCGTGGGACCCGCCGCGCTGAATTCACCCCTCCACTTT. Protein product: CASSVGPAALNSPLHF. The chain joins TRBV5-6 to TRBJ1-6; the D gene is possibly TRBD1 (5 bases). Germline loops: CDR1 SGHDT, CDR2 YYEEEE. There are 16 residues in the CDR3. Trimming took off 4 bases at V and 7 bases at J, with 18 bases between the two ends.

This clonotype was observed a few times. This chain joins TRBV6-2 or TRBV6-3 and TRBJ2-2; D not resolved. Germline loops: CDR1 MNHEY, CDR2 SVGEGT. V lost 7 bases and J lost 4, with 10 bases in between. The CDR3 totals 13 residues. The CDR3 is CASMAVITGELFF. CDR3 bases: TGTGCCAGCATGGCTGTAATCACCGGGGAGCTGTTTTTT.

This clonotype was recorded many times. This chain joins TRBV20-1 and TRBJ1-1, with TRBD1 matching 12 bases. CDR1 is DFQATT and CDR2 is SNEGSKA in the germline V gene (reference sequence). J lost 7 bases, V lost 4 bases, and 10 bases had no gene match. There are 15 residues in the CDR3. The CDR3 DNA reads as TGCAGTGCTACCCTCGGGACAGGGGGCGATGATGAAGCTTTCTTT. Residues: CSATLGTGGDDEAFF.

This clonotype was counted ten times or more. The chain is built from TRBV20-1 and TRBJ2-1, with 8 bases matching TRBD2. Germline V CDR1 and CDR2: DFQATT, SNEGSKA (reference sequence). V shed 0 bases, J shed 4 bases, and the junction held 5 bases outside the gene matches. The CDR3 covers 15 residues. CDR3 in amino acids: CSARDPQRGYNEQFF. For the CDR3, the DNA is TGCAGTGCTAGAGATCCCCAGCGGGGGTACAATGAGCAGTTCTTC.

This clonotype was picked up many times. This sequence joins TRBV6-1 and TRBJ1-6; D unresolved. V lost 5 bases to trimming and J lost 5 bases, with 10 bases between them. The germline V gene encodes CDR1 MNHNS and CDR2 SASEGT. The CDR3 runs to 14 residues. Here the CDR3 reads CASSSPLDNSPLHF. The CDR3 DNA reads as TGTGCCAGCAGTTCCCCCCTGGATAATTCACCCCTCCACTTT.

With regard to this clonotype: This could be a read error, since a much larger clone is one nucleotide away. The rearrangement links TRBV20-1 to TRBJ1-1; 11 positions agree with TRBD1. Germline V gene sequence: CDR1 DFQATT, CDR2 SNEGSKA (reference sequence). This CDR3 has 14 residues. CDR3 DNA sequence: TGCAGAGCAAACCGGGACAGGGGGACTAGTGGGGCTTTCTTT. It encodes CRANRDRGTSGAFF.

This clonotype has a count of ten or more. The rearrangement joins TRBV7-2 to TRBJ2-1, with D perhaps matching TRBD2 (5 bases). The germline V and J ends were trimmed by 9 bases and 6 bases, with 15 bases remaining between them. In germline, CDR1 is SGHTA, CDR2 FQGNSA. The CDR3 length is 13 residues. Here the CDR3 reads CASTNPRGNEQFF. The CDR3 coding sequence is TGTGCCAGTACCAATCCTCGGGGCAATGAGCAGTTCTTC. The whole variable domain, filled in from reference TRBV7-2 and TRBJ2-1, reads GAGVSQSPSNKVTEKGKDVELRCDPISGHTALYWYRQSLGQGLEFLIYFQGNSAPDKSGLPSDRFSAERTGGSVSTLTIQRTQQEDSAVYLCASTNPRGNEQFFGPGTRLTVL.

This clonotype was counted a few times. This sequence joins TRBV7-9 and TRBJ2-1, with no clear D. Germline CDR1 SEHNR, CDR2 FQNEAQ (reference sequence). Trimming shortened V by 5 bases and J by 6 bases, and 14 bases separated the two germline ends. The CDR3 has 14 residues. The CDR3: CASSPDLTRNEQFF. CDR3 nucleotides: TGTGCCAGCAGCCCGGATTTAACACGCAATGAGCAGTTCTTC. The full variable domain, in which reference TRBV7-9 and TRBJ2-1 provide the parts outside the CDR3, is DTGVSQNPRHKITKRGQNVTFRCDPISEHNRLYWYRQTLGQGPEFLTYFQNEAQLEKSRLLSDRFSAERPKGSFSTLEIQRTEQGDSAMYLCASSPDLTRNEQFFGPGTRLTVL.

This clonotype was seen many times. The chain couples TRBV28 to TRBJ2-3; either TRBD1 or TRBD2 may supply D (7 bases each). CDR3 size: 16 residues. V gave up 6 bases and J gave up 3 bases, with 19 bases separating them. Germline-derived CDR1 and CDR2 are MDHEN and SYDVKM. This chain's CDR3 is CASSPPGGGVTDTQYF. CDR3 DNA: TGTGCCAGCAGCCCCCCAGGGGGGGGGGTGACAGATACGCAGTATTTT.